A selection of T cell receptor beta chains follows, all from one sample in a study of T-cell memory formation after mild COVID-19. MiXCR, run by TCRdb on the 5' RACE reads, gives a single entry per CDR3 protein. The table lists some 260,000 distinct CDR3 sequences, 16% of them singletons. The source material was PBMCs or a T cell subset sorted from them (not recorded which). These receptors were taken from a man aged 18 to 29 who had mild COVID-19 (a few samples of this study predate the infection). Cell type and time point are not known. CDR3s include the opening cysteine and the closing phenylalanine or tryptophan. Each record gives: J gene, V gene, clone size, D gene, CDR3 protein, CDR3 DNA. A D gene is named only where the DNA matches it firmly. Size tells how often a clone was seen (once, few, many) or the class of an expanded clone, and some rows leave it out.

>TRBJ2-2|TRBV15|few|TRBD2
CATSNLLSGGVNTGELFF
TGTGCCACCAGCAATCTCCTTAGCGGGGGGGTTAACACCGGGGAGCTGTTTTTT
>TRBJ1-2|TRBV20-1|.|.
CSVAPRGYGYTF
TGCAGTGTAGCTCCCCGGGGCTATGGCTACACCTTC
>TRBJ2-5|TRBV20-1|.|TRBD2
CSARGWAGGPHHETQYF
TGCAGTGCTAGAGGCTGGGCGGGGGGGCCCCACCACGAGACCCAGTACTTC
>TRBJ2-1|TRBV14|many|.
CASSQSGPNEQFF
TGTGCCAGCAGCCAAAGTGGACCCAATGAGCAGTTCTTC
>TRBJ1-2|TRBV2|.|.
CASTITRTEKGYTF
TGTGCCAGCACGATTACTCGGACGGAGAAGGGCTACACCTTC
>TRBJ2-5|TRBV6-2/TRBV6-3|.|.
CASRPWTDGLTETQYF
TGTGCCAGCAGACCATGGACAGACGGACTCACGGAGACCCAGTACTTC
>TRBJ1-2|TRBV5-1|.|TRBD1
CASSSTGGLPYGYTF
TGCGCCAGCAGCTCGACAGGGGGCCTACCCTATGGCTACACCTTC
>TRBJ1-2|TRBV7-9|.|.
CASSPRWTVLDGYTF
TGTGCCAGCAGCCCCCGATGGACAGTATTGGACGGCTACACCTTC
>TRBJ2-5|TRBV21-1|few|.
CASSKEARCRETQYF
TGTGCCAGCAGCAAAGAGGCACGCTGCAGAGAGACCCAGTACTTC
>TRBJ2-7|TRBV4-1|few|.
CASSQEGGLPYEQYF
TGCGCCAGCAGCCAAGAAGGGGGGCTTCCCTACGAGCAGTACTTC
>TRBJ1-2|TRBV10-3|.|.
CAAQGASGYTF
TGTGCCGCACAGGGCGCGAGTGGCTACACCTTC
>TRBJ2-6|TRBV20-1|few|.
CSAIAILPSGANVLTF
TGCAGTGCTATAGCAATCCTTCCCTCTGGGGCCAACGTCCTGACTTTC
>TRBJ2-5|TRBV20-1|few|.
CSATMGRGETQYF
TGCAGTGCTACTATGGGGAGAGGAGAGACCCAGTACTTC
>TRBJ1-2|TRBV14|few|TRBD1
CASSPGPDRGLHGYTF
TGTGCCAGCAGCCCCGGACCTGACAGGGGGCTGCATGGCTACACCTTC
>TRBJ2-5|TRBV27|many|.
CASRGLEETQYF
TGTGCCAGCAGAGGGCTGGAGGAGACCCAGTACTTC
>TRBJ2-1|TRBV6-2/TRBV6-3|.|TRBD1
CASRGTGRSEQFF
TGTGCCAGCAGGGGGACAGGGCGGAGTGAGCAGTTCTTC
>TRBJ2-3|TRBV9|.|.
CASRARGAPTDTQYF
TGTGCCAGCAGGGCCCGCGGGGCCCCCACAGATACGCAGTATTTT
>TRBJ2-5|TRBV11-2|many|.
CASSLFQYQETQYF
TGTGCCAGCAGCTTATTTCAGTACCAAGAGACCCAGTACTTC
>TRBJ1-4|TRBV11-2|many|TRBD1
CASSPQGAANEKLFF
TGTGCCAGCAGCCCGCAGGGGGCTGCTAATGAAAAACTGTTTTTT
>TRBJ2-7|TRBV5-4|few|TRBD2
CASSVGGDYEQYF
TGTGCCAGCTCTGTGGGGGGGGACTACGAGCAGTACTTC
>TRBJ1-4|TRBV20-1|.|.
CSAGGGANEKLFF
TGCAGTGCTGGCGGCGGTGCCAATGAAAAACTGTTTTTT
>TRBJ2-5|TRBV19|few|.
CASSNLEETQYF
TGTGCCAGTAGTAACCTGGAAGAGACCCAGTACTTC
>TRBJ2-4|TRBV7-6|.|.
CASSGRGDIQYF
TGTGCCAGCTCGGGCAGAGGGGACATTCAGTACTTC
>TRBJ2-3|TRBV24-1|few|.
CATRRQLTDTQYF
TGTGCCACCAGACGACAGCTCACAGATACGCAGTATTTT
>TRBJ2-5|TRBV6-6|few|.
CASSWGGGRVETQYF
TGTGCCAGCAGTTGGGGTGGGGGGCGCGTGGAGACCCAGTACTTC
>TRBJ2-3|TRBV7-2|many|.
CASSFRQSTDTQYF
TGTGCCAGCAGTTTTCGACAGTCCACAGATACGCAGTATTTT
>TRBJ2-1|TRBV5-1|many|TRBD2
CASSQPLAGGIGEQFF
TGCGCCAGCAGCCAACCCCTAGCGGGGGGAATCGGTGAGCAGTTCTTC
>TRBJ1-4|TRBV7-9|few|.
CASSLQAGTEKLFF
TGTGCCAGCAGCTTGCAAGCCGGGACTGAAAAACTGTTTTTT
>TRBJ2-3|TRBV12-3/TRBV12-4|.|.
CASSFRTHSTDTQYF
TGTGCCAGCAGTTTCAGAACCCACTCCACAGATACGCAGTATTTT
>TRBJ2-3|TRBV4-2|few|.
CASSQEFVGSTDTQYF
TGTGCCAGCAGCCAAGAGTTTGTTGGAAGCACAGATACGCAGTATTTT
>TRBJ2-2|TRBV7-8|few|.
CATGVGANTGELFF
TGTGCCACCGGCGTGGGGGCTAACACCGGGGAGCTGTTTTTT
>TRBJ1-4|TRBV4-2|few|.
CASSQGRQSNEKLFF
TGTGCCAGCAGCCAGGGTCGACAGAGTAATGAAAAACTGTTTTTT
>TRBJ2-2|TRBV10-3|.|TRBD2
CAIKGGAGGLRTGELFF
TGTGCCATCAAAGGCGGAGCGGGGGGGCTAAGGACCGGGGAGCTGTTTTTT